There are a few counts of the clone carrying this TCR beta chain. What it binds is not known. The sequenced fragment ends 3 residues before the CDR3 boundary, so the rest is inferred from the germline J gene. The record originates from a study of T cell clonality in common variable immunodeficiency. Sequencing input was equivalent genomic DNA from CVID and controls. Assay used: immunoSEQ multiplex PCR; TCRdb lists only in-frame clones, some missing. Sampling found more than 30,000 clones, none seen once. Germline assignment: CDR1 LNHDA and CDR2 SQIVND (reference sequence). The CDR3 length is 14 residues. Blood samples were heparinized, about 5 to 9 ml per donor. Findings and limits, study-wide: CVID subjects shared fewer TCRbeta clones than healthy controls did. Patient heterogeneity in the CVID cohort limited correlations between repertoire features and clinical complications.

The receptor was derived from a person aged 18 to 75 in good health. Material: peripheral blood mononuclear cells. This chain joins TRBV19 and TRBJ1-2; 9 positions agree with TRBD1. This CDR3 is CASSMGQGKSDYTF. The covered CDR3 bases are TGTGCCAGTAGTATGGGACAGGGTAAGAGCGAC.